This T cell receptor (beta chain) was found in a study of chemoradiotherapy in HPV16-positive cancers. Study-wide points: Functional assays defining HPV-specific T cells used only a couple of HPV16-positive patients. For HPV16-positive patients, expanding HPV-responsive T cells associated with longer recurrence-free survival.

Remarks on this clone: Its target is unknown.

Repertoires were sampled repeatedly during chemoradiotherapy. CDR3 length equals 15 residues. Here immunoSEQ multiplex PCR was the method, and the copy in TCRdb shows in-frame clones only, minus some. The table has 8,000 or so clones, about two thirds seen once. The clonotype comes from a human donor with HPV-associated anogenital cancer. This material was obtained from a patient who underwent chemoradiotherapy. The J gene is TRBJ2-7, the V gene TRBV1; no check of the table's D call, TRBD1, against the DNA was made. TRBV1 is tagged as a pseudogene. The CDR3 protein is CTSSQVGTGDYEQYF. DNA for the CDR3: TGCACCAGCAGCCAAGTTGGGACAGGGGACTACGAGCAGTACTTC.